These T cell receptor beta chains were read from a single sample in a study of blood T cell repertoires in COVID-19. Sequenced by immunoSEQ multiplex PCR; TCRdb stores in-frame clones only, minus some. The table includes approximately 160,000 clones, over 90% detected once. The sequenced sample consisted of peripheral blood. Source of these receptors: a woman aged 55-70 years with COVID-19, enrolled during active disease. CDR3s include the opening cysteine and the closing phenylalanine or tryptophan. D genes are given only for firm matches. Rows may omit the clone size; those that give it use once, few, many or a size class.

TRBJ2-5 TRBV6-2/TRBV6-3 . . CASSYSGETQYF TGTGCCAGCAGTTATAGCGGAGAGACCCAGTACTTC
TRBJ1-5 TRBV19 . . CASTGGSNQPQHF TGTGCCAGTACCGGGGGGAGCAATCAGCCCCAGCATTTT
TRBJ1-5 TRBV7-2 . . CASSIRRSSNQPQHF TGTGCCAGCAGCATCCGGCGGTCGAGCAATCAGCCCCAGCATTTT
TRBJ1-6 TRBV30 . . CAWSPPPGRSPLHF TGTGCCTGGAGTCCCCCGCCGGGAAGGTCACCCCTCCACTTT
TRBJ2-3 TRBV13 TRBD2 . CASSLGAFGRAFGDTQYF TGTGCCAGCAGCTTAGGGGCCTTTGGGAGGGCCTTCGGAGATACGCAGTATTTT
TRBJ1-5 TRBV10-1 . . CASRQDSNQPQHF TGCGCCAGCAGACAGGATAGCAATCAGCCCCAGCATTTT
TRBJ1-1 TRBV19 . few CAGPLETEAFF TGTGCCGGCCCCCTAGAGACTGAAGCTTTCTTT
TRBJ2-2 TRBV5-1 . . CASSPTGLSNTGELFF TGCGCCAGCAGCCCCACGGGACTCTCGAACACCGGGGAGCTGTTTTTT
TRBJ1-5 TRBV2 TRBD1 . CASSKRQGEGQPQHF TGTGCCAGCAGTAAAAGACAGGGGGAGGGTCAGCCCCAGCATTTT
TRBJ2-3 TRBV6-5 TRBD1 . CAIGRGQGWADTQYF TGTGCCATCGGAAGAGGACAGGGGTGGGCAGATACGCAGTATTTT
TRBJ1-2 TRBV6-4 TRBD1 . CASRSDPGQGGRRGTF TGTGCCAGCAGATCCGACCCTGGACAGGGAGGACGTAGGGGAACCTTC
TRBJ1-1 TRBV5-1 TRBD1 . CASSFGTGMTEAFF TGCGCCAGCAGCTTCGGGACAGGGATGACTGAAGCTTTCTTT
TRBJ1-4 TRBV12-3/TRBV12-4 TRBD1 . CASRGQINEKLFF TGTGCCAGCAGGGGACAGATTAATGAAAAACTGTTTTTT
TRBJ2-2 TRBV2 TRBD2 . CASSGLAGGLGTGELFF TGTGCCAGCAGTGGTCTAGCGGGGGGGCTCGGCACCGGGGAGCTGTTTTTT
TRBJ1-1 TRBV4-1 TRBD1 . CASSQVDREGTEAFF TGCGCCAGCAGCCAGGTTGACAGGGAAGGCACTGAAGCTTTCTTT
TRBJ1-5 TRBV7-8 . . CASSLQIGAGRPYSNQPQHF TGTGCCAGCAGCCTCCAAATCGGGGCAGGGAGGCCCTATAGCAATCAGCCCCAGCATTTT
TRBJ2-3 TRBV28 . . CASTTSGSGTDTQYF TGTGCCAGCACTACCTCAGGGTCGGGCACAGATACGCAGTATTTT
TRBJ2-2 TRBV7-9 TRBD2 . CASSPGLGGGSNTGELFF TGTGCCAGCAGCCCCGGGCTGGGCGGGGGGTCGAACACCGGGGAGCTGTTTTTT
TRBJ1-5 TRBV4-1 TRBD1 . CASSQDATGGEPGQPQHF TGCGCCAGCAGCCAAGATGCGACAGGGGGCGAACCAGGACAGCCCCAGCATTTT
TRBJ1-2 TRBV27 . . CASSLSRVYGYTF TGTGCCAGCAGTTTATCGAGGGTCTATGGCTACACCTTC
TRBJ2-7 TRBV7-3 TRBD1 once CASSLGGGTGVYEQYF TGTGCCAGCAGCTTAGGGGGCGGGACAGGGGTGTACGAGCAGTACTTC
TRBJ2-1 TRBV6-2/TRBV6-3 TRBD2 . CASSHQGTSGGAVNEQFF TGTGCCAGCAGCCACCAAGGGACTAGCGGGGGGGCCGTGAATGAGCAGTTCTTC
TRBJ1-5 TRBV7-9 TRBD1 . CASSSQGAQPQHF TGTGCCAGCAGCTCACAGGGGGCCCAGCCCCAGCATTTT
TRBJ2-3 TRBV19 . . CATRRRGGLDTQYF TGTGCCACCCGGAGAAGGGGGGGCTTAGATACGCAGTATTTT
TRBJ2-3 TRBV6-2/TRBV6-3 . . CASSYHTDTQYF TGTGCCAGCAGTTACCACACAGATACGCAGTATTTT
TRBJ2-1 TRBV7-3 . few CASSLKPSGGLNEQFF TGTGCCAGCAGCCTTAAACCCAGTGGGGGGTTAAATGAGCAGTTCTTC
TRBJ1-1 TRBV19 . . CASHNPGRDTEAFF TGTGCCAGCCATAACCCTGGGCGGGACACTGAAGCTTTCTTT
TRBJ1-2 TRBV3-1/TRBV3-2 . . CASSRISDKNYGYTF TGTGCCAGCAGCCGGATCTCGGACAAGAACTATGGCTACACCTTC
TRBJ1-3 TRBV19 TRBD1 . CASSYTRTGSSGNTIYF TGTGCCAGTAGTTACACCCGGACAGGAAGCTCTGGAAACACCATATATTTT
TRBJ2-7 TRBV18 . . CASSPYAGSRGYEQYF TGTGCCAGCTCACCTTACGCGGGGAGCCGTGGCTACGAGCAGTACTTC
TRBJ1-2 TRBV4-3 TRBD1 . CASSKTEGQGLRGYTF TGCGCCAGCAGCAAAACGGAAGGACAGGGACTTCGTGGCTACACCTTC
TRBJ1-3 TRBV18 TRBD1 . CASSPGQGFSGNTIYF TGTGCCAGCTCACCGGGACAGGGATTCTCTGGAAACACCATATATTTT
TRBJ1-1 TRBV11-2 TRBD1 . CASSSRDSRTEAFF TGTGCCAGCAGCTCTCGGGACAGTCGGACTGAAGCTTTCTTT
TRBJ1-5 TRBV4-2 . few CASSQDPQAGRSNQPQHF TGTGCCAGCAGCCAAGATCCACAGGCGGGGAGGAGCAATCAGCCCCAGCATTTT
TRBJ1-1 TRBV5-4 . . CASSLKSGLNTEAFF TGTGCCAGCAGCTTGAAGTCCGGGTTGAACACTGAAGCTTTCTTT
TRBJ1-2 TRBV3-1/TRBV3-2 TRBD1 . CASSPQSFPDRDYGYTF TGTGCCAGCAGCCCTCAGTCCTTCCCGGACAGGGACTATGGCTACACCTTC
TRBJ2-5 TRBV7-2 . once CASSLRDSGWETQYF TGTGCCAGCAGCTTGCGGGACTCCGGGTGGGAGACCCAGTACTTC
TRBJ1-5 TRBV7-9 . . CASSSGFVQPQHF TGTGCCAGCAGCTCCGGGTTTGTTCAGCCCCAGCATTTT